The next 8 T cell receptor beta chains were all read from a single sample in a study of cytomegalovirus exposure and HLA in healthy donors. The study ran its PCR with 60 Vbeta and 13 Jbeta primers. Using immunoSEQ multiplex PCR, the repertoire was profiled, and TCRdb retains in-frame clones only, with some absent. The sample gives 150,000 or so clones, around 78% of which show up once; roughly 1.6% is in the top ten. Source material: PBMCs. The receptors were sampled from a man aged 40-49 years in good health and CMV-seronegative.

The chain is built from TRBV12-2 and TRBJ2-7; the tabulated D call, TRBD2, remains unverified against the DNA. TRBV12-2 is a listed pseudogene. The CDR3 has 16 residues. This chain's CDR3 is CASRSLAGGPAYEQYF. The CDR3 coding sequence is TGTGCAAGTCGCTCCTTAGCGGGAGGGCCCGCCTACGAGCAGTACTTC.

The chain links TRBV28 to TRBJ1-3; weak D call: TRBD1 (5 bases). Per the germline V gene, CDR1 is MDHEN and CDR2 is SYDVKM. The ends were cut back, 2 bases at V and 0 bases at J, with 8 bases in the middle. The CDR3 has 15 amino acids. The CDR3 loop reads CASSLTRASGNTIYF. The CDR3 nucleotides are TGTGCCAGCAGTTTAACCAGGGCCTCTGGAAACACCATATATTTT.

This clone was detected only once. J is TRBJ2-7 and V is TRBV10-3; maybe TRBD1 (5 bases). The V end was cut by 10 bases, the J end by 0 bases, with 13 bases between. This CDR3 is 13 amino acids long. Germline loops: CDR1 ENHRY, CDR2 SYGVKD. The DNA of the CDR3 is TGTGCCACGGCGACAGCGAACTCCTACGAGCAGTACTTC. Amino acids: CATATANSYEQYF.

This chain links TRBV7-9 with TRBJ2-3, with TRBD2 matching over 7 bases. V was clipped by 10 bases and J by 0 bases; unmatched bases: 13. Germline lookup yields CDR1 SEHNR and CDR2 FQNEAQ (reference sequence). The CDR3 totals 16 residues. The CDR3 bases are TGTGCCACCCACCCAGGTAGCGGGCCTAGCACAGATACGCAGTATTTT. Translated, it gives CATHPGSGPSTDTQYF. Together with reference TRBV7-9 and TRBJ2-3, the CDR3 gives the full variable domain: DTGVSQNPRHKITKRGQNVTFRCDPISEHNRLYWYRQTLGQGPEFLTYFQNEAQLEKSRLLSDRFSAERPKGSFSTLEIQRTEQGDSAMYLCATHPGSGPSTDTQYFGPGTRLTVL.

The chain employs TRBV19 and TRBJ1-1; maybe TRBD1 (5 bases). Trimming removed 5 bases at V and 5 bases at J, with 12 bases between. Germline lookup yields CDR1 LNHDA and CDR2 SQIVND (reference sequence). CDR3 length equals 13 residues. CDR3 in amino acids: CASSRREGTEAFF. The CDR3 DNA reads TGTGCCAGTAGTCGAAGGGAGGGGACTGAAGCTTTCTTT.

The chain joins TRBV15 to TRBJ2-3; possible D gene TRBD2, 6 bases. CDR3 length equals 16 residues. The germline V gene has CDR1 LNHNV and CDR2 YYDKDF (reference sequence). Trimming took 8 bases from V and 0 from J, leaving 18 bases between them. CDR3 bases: TGTGCCACCTCTTACGGGGGAGTGCACAGCACAGATACGCAGTATTTT. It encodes CATSYGGVHSTDTQYF.

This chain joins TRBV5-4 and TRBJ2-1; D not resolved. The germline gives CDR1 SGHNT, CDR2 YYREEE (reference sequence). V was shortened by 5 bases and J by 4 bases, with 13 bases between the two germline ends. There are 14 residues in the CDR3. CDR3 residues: CASRASDIYNEQFF. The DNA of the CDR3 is TGTGCCAGCAGAGCCTCCGACATTTACAATGAGCAGTTCTTC.

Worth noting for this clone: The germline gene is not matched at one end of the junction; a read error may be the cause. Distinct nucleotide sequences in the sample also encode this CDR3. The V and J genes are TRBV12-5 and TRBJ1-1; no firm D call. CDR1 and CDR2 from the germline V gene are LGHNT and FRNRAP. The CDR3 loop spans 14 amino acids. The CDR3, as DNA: TGTGCTAGTGGTTTGCGAGAAGGCGGTACTGAAGCTTTCTTC. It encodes CASGLREGGTEAFF.